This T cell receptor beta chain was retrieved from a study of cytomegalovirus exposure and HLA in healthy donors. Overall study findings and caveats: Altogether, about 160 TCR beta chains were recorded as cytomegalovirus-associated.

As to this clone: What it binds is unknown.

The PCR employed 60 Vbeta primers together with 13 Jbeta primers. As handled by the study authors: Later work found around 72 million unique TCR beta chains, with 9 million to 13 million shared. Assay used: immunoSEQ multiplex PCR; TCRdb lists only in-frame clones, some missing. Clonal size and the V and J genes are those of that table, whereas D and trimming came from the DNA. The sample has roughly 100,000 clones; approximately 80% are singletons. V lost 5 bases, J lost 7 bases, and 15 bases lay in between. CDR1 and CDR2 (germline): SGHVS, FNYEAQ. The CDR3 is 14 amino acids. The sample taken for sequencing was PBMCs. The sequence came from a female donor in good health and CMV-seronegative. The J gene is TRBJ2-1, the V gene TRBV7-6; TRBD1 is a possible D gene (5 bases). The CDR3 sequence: CASSPPRVLNEQFF. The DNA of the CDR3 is TGTGCCAGCAGCCCGCCCAGGGTTTTAAATGAGCAGTTCTTC.